This T cell receptor beta chain was profiled in a study of T cell responses to AZD1222 COVID-19 vaccine. This table comes from immunoSEQ multiplex PCR, and its TCRdb copy is limited to in-frame clones, with some not included. The data hold 130,000 or so clones, with 90% observed a single time. Trimming took 8 bases from V and 0 from J, leaving 14 bases between them. The CDR3 runs 14 residues. The germline V gene has CDR1 MDHEN and CDR2 SYDVKM. To note about this clone: Antigen unknown.

Findings and caveats of the study: Donors were mostly white British, more females; clonal diversity possibly underestimated. Dominant CD4 TCR responses targeted spike regions 160-218 and 743-854. None of the repertoires were sampled until the peak T cell response had passed.

The chain combines TRBV28 with TRBJ2-7, with a possible D match to TRBD2 (6 bases). The starting material was peripheral blood, obtained on day 0 of AZD1222 vaccination. The TCR sequence derives from an adult in good health. DNA for the CDR3: TGTGCCAGCTTGTCGGCGGGGAGCTCCTACGAGCAGTACTTC. It is translated as CASLSAGSSYEQYF.